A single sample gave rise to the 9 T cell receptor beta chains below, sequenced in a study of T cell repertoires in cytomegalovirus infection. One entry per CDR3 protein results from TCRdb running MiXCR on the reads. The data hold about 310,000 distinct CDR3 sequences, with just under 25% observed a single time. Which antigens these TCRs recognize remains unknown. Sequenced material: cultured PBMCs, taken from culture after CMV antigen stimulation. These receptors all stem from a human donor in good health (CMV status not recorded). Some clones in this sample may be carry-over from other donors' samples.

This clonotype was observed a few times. The CDR3 region has the DNA TGTGCCAGCAGCTTTGGTTTCACTGCAGATACGCAGTATTTT. Its protein is CASSFGFTADTQYF. The V call is TRBV7-3, the J call TRBJ2-3; no clear D gene. The CDR3 contains 14 residues. Trimming took 3 bases from V and 4 from J, leaving 11 bases between them. Germline CDR1 is SGHTA and CDR2 is FQGTGA.

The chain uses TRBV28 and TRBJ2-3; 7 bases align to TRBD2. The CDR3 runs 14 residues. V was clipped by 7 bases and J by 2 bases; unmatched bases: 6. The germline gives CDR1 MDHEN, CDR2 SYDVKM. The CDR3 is CASNIGTITDTQYF. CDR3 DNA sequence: TGTGCCAGCAATATAGGGACTATCACAGATACGCAGTATTTT.

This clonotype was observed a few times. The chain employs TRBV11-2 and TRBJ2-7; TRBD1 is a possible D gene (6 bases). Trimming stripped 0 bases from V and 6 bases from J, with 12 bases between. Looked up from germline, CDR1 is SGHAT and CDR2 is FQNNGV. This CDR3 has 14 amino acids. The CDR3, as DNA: TGTGCCAGCAGCTTAGACGGTGCGACAGGCGAGCAGTACGTC. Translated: CASSLDGATGEQYV.

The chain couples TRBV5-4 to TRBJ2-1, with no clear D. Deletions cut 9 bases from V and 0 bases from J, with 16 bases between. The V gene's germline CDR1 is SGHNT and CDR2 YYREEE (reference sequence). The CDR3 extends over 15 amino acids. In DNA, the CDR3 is TGTGCCATCAATTTTGGGGTGAGCTCCTACAATGAGCAGTTCTTC. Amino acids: CAINFGVSSYNEQFF.

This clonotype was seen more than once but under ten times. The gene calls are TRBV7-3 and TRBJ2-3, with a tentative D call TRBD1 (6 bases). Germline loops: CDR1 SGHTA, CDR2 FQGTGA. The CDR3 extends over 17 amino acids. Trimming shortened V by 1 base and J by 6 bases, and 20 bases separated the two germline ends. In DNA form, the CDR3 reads TGTGCCAGCAGCTTAATGCGGTTTCCAGGGGTACAGGATACGCAGTATTTT. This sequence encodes CASSLMRFPGVQDTQYF.

In DNA, the CDR3 is TGTGCCATCAGCTCGGGACAGGGGAACGAGCAGTACTTC. As protein: CAISSGQGNEQYF. V usage is TRBV10-3 and J usage is TRBJ2-7; 10 bases align to TRBD1. Germline CDR1 reads ENHRY; CDR2 reads SYGVKD. V lost 6 bases to trimming and J lost 5 bases; unmatched junction nucleotides: 4. The CDR3 is 13 amino acids.

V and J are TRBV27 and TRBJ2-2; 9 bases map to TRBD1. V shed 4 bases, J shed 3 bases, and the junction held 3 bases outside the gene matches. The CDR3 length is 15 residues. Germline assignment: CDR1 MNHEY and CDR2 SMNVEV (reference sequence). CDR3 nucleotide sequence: TGTGCCAGCAGTTCCGGGACAGGGCACACCGGGGAGCTGTTTTTT. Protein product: CASSSGTGHTGELFF.

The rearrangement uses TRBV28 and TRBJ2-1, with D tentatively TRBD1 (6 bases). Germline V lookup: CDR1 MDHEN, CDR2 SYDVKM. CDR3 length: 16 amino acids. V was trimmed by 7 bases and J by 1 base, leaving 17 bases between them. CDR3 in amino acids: CASTSEDSQSYNEQFF. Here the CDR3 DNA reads TGTGCCAGCACCTCTGAGGACAGTCAGTCCTACAATGAGCAGTTCTTC.

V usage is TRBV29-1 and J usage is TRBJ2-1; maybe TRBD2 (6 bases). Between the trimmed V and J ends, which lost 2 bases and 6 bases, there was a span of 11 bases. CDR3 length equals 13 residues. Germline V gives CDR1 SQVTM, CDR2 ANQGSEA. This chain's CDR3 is CSVERQGGNEQFF. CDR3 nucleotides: TGCAGCGTTGAACGGCAGGGAGGCAATGAGCAGTTCTTC.